One T cell receptor (beta chain) is described in this entry. The record originates from a study of cytomegalovirus exposure and HLA in healthy donors. 13 Jbeta primers and 60 Vbeta primers were used for the PCR. This table comes from immunoSEQ multiplex PCR, and its TCRdb copy is limited to in-frame clones, with some not included. The repertoire consists of over 20,000 clones, with just under 70% occurring once and the leading ten covering about 4.2%. This sequence originates from a woman aged 50 to 60 in good health and CMV-seronegative. Sequenced input: PBMCs.

The CDR3 sequence is CASSQQAGGTTYEQYF. The CDR3 DNA follows: TGCGCCAGCAGCCAACAGGCGGGGGGCACGACCTACGAGCAGTACTTC. This chain links TRBV4-1 with TRBJ2-7; 8 positions agree with TRBD2. The CDR3 sequence is 16 residues long. Germline lookup yields CDR1 MGHRA and CDR2 YSYEKL. The V gene end was trimmed by 2 bases and the J gene end by 2 bases; junction bases not matched to a gene: 8.